The 5 T cell receptor beta chains listed next were all sequenced from one sample in a study of neoadjuvant anti-PD-1 for oral cavity cancer. Clones were read by immunoSEQ multiplex PCR, and TCRdb kept only the in-frame ones, dropping some. The sample carries around 15,000 clones, about two thirds recorded once. The input for sequencing was PBMCs, taken before nivolumab (anti-PD-1) treatment. These receptors were taken from a person between 40 and 85 years old with oral cavity squamous cell carcinoma.

V is TRBV4-2 and J is TRBJ1-2, with unresolved D. The CDR3 runs to 17 residues. Germline CDR1 reads LGHNA; CDR2 reads YNFKEQ. V was trimmed by 0 bases and J by 4 bases, leaving 18 bases between them. The CDR3: CASSQEGSVRAGYGYTF. The CDR3 DNA reads as TGTGCCAGCAGCCAAGAGGGATCGGTCCGGGCGGGCTATGGCTACACCTTC.

The J gene is TRBJ1-2, the V gene TRBV9; D unresolved. Per germline, CDR1 SGDLS and CDR2 YYNGEE. The CDR3 loop spans 13 amino acids. Trimming took 4 bases from V and 1 from J, leaving 8 bases between them. CDR3 region: CASSPDNNYGYTF. CDR3 nucleotide sequence: TGTGCCAGCAGCCCTGACAATAACTATGGCTACACCTTC.

V usage is TRBV5-8 and J usage is TRBJ2-3; TRBD2 is a possible D gene (5 bases). V lost 3 bases and J 10 bases, leaving 24 bases between the germline ends. Germline V lookup: CDR1 SGHTS, CDR2 YDEGEE. This CDR3 contains 16 residues. The DNA of the CDR3 is TGTGCCAGCAGCTCTAGGGTCTTCTCGGCCCGGGGTCCGCAGTATTTT. Amino acids: CASSSRVFSARGPQYF.

The CDR3 sequence: CASSRGLAGVYEQYF. The CDR3 DNA is TGTGCCAGCAGCAGAGGACTAGCGGGGGTTTACGAGCAGTACTTC. This chain connects TRBV5-8 to TRBJ2-7; 13 positions agree with TRBD2. Germline assignment: CDR1 SGHTS and CDR2 YDEGEE. The CDR3 is made up of 15 amino acids. Losses at the gene ends were 4 bases for V and 4 bases for J; bases not matched to a gene: 5.

This chain links TRBV5-1 with TRBJ1-2; 8 bases map to TRBD1. The CDR3 is made up of 15 amino acids. The V and J ends lost 4 bases and 4 bases, in that order; junction bases with no gene match: 9. Germline V gene sequence: CDR1 SGHRS, CDR2 YFSETQ. This CDR3 reads CASSTGQGRVYGYTF. DNA for the CDR3: TGCGCCAGCAGCACCGGACAGGGTCGAGTCTATGGCTACACCTTC.